This T cell receptor beta chain derives from a study of monozygotic twins with inflammatory bowel disease (dated by TCRdb to between 2018 and 2021). Looking at the study overall: A total of 28 monozygotic twin pairs were included in the full study, comprising nine German pairs (four IBD-concordant, five IBD-discordant) and 19 IBD-discordant Danish pairs. Each individual had, on average, about 151 000 unique TCRalpha sequences and 181 000 unique TCRbeta sequences available for analysis. Within discordant pairs, disease-associated traits were sought mainly by comparing IBD patients with their genetically identical healthy co-twins. The paper as a whole reports these results and caveats: Differing immunosuppressive treatments among patients may have added background noise and inter-individual variability to the repertoires. Distinction between different T cell subtypes could not be achieved in the analysis. Concordant and discordant twins showed no difference in repertoire similarity, possibly because of limited statistical power. The results gave no support for a single strong signal or clonotype linked to IBD. Fewer clonotypes were shared with other individuals by IBD patients than by healthy twins, most markedly in patients showing signs of disease activity. TCRbeta repertoire diversity, by inverse Simpson index, was decreased in IBD patients compared with their healthy co-twins.

Sequences DFQATT (CDR1) and SNEGSKA (CDR2) are obtained from the germline V gene (reference sequence). Spanning cysteine to phenylalanine, the CDR3 consists of 14 amino acids. No DNA sequence was recorded. From each donor, an approximately 2.3 ml peripheral blood sample was drawn into PAXgene tubes and stored at -80 degrees C. Total RNA was isolated from whole blood with the PAXgene blood miRNA kit on an automated QIAcube, without T cell sorting. Peripheral blood from monozygotic twin pairs concordant or discordant for inflammatory bowel disease was subjected to deep TCRalpha and TCRbeta repertoire profiling with unique molecular barcoding. Smoking habits were recorded for all twin pairs, with individuals classified as current, former or never smokers. With regard to this clonotype: Its antigen has not been determined.

The method was 5' RACE. The input for every TCR library was around 3.5 ug of total RNA. cDNA was synthesized with SMARTScribe reverse transcriptase in eight separate reactions per sample. Unique molecular identifiers containing a 6-nucleotide sample barcode were introduced through template switching during cDNA synthesis. Amplification of TCRalpha and TCRbeta cDNA involved two nested PCRs of 16 and 9 cycles, and each PCR was followed by bead purification. Before amplification, the cDNA was treated with uracil DNA-glycosylase and purified using the QIAquick PCR purification kit. The second PCR added Illumina TruSeq-compatible adapters along with sample-specific barcodes. TapeStation and Qubit were used to check library quality and concentration, and 4 to 6 ng of each library was pooled. Pooled libraries were sequenced on an Illumina HiSeq2500 single-index Rapid Run with 2 x 100 bp reads and custom sequencing primers. As for the original processing: MiGEC version 1.2.6 was used for UMI-based consensus assembly, which corrected PCR and sequencing errors. V(D)J alignment, clonotype assembly and CDR3 extraction were performed with MiXCR version 2.1.1. To normalise gene usage, clonotype sharing and MAIT/NKT TCR abundance, the top 1000, 10 000 and 20 000 clonotypes in each sample were analysed. Diversity was computed as the inverse Simpson index with the vegan R package after downsampling to 27 000 UMIs. Statistical testing used paired Mann-Whitney U tests on the discordant twin pairs and applied Benjamini-Hochberg correction for multiple testing. TCRdb reprocessed the reads and assigns one entry to each CDR3 protein sequence, leaving out DNA. TCRdb's processing, not the authors', yielded these V and J calls. The table for this sample lists approximately 400,000 distinct CDR3 sequences. Together, the top ten hold 2% to 3% of the sample.

The source is a human donor with ulcerative colitis or Crohn's disease, or a healthy co-twin of an affected twin (not recorded which). The chain was built from TRBV20-1 and TRBJ1-2; the D gene TCRdb calls, TRBD1, cannot be checked with no DNA. Specimen: blood. This receptor carries the CDR3 CSVDPEIRAYGYTF.